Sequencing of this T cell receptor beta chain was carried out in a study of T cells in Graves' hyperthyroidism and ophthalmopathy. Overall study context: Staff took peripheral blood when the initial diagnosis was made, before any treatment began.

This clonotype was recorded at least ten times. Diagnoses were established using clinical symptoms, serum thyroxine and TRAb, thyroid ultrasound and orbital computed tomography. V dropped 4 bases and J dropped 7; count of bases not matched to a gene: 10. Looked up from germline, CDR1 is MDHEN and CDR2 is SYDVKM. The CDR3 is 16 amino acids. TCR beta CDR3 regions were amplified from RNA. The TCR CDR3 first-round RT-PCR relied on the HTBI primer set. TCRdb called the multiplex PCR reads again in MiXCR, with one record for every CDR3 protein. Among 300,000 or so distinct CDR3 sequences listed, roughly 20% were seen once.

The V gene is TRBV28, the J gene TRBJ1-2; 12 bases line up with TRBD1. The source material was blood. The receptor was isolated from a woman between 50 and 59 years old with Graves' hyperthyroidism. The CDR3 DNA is TGTGCCAGCAGTTCACGGGACAGGGGGCGCCGAGGTGGCTACACCTTC. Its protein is CASSSRDRGRRGGYTF.